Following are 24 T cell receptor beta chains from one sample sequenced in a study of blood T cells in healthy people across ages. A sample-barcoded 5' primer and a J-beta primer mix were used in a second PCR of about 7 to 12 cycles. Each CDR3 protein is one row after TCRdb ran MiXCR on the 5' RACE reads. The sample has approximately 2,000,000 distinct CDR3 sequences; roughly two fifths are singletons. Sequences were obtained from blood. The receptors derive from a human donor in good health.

CDR3 sequence: CAISVGGASTEQYF. As DNA, the CDR3 is TGTGCCATCAGTGTCGGTGGGGCCAGTACCGAGCAGTACTTC. The rearrangement uses TRBV10-3 and TRBJ2-4, with D tentatively TRBD1 (5 bases). The closer fit of TRBJ2-7 to the DNA end suggests the J call may be wrong. The germline CDR1 and CDR2 sequences are ENHRY and SYGVKD. This CDR3 comprises 14 residues.

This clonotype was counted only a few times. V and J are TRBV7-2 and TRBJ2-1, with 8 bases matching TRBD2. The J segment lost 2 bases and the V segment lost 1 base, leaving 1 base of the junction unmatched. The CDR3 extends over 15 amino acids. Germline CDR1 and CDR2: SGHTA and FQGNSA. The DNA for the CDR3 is TGTGCCAGCAGCTTAGAGCGGGGGCCCTACAATGAGCAGTTCTTC. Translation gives CASSLERGPYNEQFF.

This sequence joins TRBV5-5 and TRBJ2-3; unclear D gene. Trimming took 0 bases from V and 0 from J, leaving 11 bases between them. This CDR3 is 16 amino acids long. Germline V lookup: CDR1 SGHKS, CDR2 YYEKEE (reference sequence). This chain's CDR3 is CASSLGLQDSTDTQYF. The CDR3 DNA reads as TGTGCCAGCAGCTTGGGCCTGCAAGACAGCACAGATACGCAGTATTTT.

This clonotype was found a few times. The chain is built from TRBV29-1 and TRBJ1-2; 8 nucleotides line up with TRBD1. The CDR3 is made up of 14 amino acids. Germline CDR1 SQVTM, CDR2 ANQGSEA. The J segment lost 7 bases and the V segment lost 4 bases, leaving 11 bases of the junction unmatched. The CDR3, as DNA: TGCAGCGTTGCAGGGGGCGCTAAATTGGGTGGCTACACCTTC. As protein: CSVAGGAKLGGYTF.

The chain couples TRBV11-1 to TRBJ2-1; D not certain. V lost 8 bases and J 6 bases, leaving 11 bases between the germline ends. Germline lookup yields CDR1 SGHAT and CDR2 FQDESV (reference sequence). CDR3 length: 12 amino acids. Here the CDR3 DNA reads TGTGCCAGCTCAGCTTATGTCAATGAGCAGTTCTTC. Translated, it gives CASSAYVNEQFF.

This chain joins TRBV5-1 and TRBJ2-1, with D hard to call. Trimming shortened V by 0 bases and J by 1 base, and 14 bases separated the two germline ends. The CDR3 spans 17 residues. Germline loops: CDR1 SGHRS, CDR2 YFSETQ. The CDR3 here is CASSLAFTAISYNEQFF. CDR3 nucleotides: TGCGCCAGCAGCTTGGCATTCACAGCCATATCCTACAATGAGCAGTTCTTC.

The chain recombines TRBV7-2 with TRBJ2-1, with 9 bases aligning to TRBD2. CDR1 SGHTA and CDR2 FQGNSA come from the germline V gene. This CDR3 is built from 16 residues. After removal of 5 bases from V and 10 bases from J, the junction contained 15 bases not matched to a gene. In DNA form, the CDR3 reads TGTGCCAGCAGCCCGCCAAGGGGCGGGGGGGCCGGGGAGCAGTTCTTC. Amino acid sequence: CASSPPRGGGAGEQFF.

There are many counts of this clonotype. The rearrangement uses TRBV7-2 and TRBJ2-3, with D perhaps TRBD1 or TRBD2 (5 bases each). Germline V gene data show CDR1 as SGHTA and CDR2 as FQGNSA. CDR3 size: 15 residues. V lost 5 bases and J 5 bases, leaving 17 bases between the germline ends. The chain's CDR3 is CASSPTTQQGDTQYF. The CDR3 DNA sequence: TGTGCCAGCAGCCCGACTACCCAGCAGGGAGATACGCAGTATTTT.

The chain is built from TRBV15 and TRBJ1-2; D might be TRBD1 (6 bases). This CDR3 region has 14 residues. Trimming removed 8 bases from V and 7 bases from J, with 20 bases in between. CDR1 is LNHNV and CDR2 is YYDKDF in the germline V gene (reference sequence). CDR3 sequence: CATQGFTGDCGYTF. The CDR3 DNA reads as TGTGCCACCCAGGGGTTCACGGGGGACTGTGGCTACACCTTC.

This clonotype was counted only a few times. CDR3 loop: CASSPSRFDYGYTF. The CDR3 coding sequence is TGTGCCAGCAGCCCCAGCCGGTTTGACTATGGCTACACCTTC. The chain recombines TRBV6-5 with TRBJ1-2; D gene unclear. The germline gives CDR1 MNHEY, CDR2 SVGAGI. Trimming left V 6 bases short and J 3 bases short, with 14 bases between. This CDR3 is 14 amino acids long.

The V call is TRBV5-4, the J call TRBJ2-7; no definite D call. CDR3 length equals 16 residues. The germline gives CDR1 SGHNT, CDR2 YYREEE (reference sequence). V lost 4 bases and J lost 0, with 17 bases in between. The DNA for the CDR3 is TGTGCCAGCAGCCACAAGACGGAAGTTTCCTCCTACGAGCAGTACTTC. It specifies CASSHKTEVSSYEQYF. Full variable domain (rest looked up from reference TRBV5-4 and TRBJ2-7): ETGVTQSPTHLIKTRGQQVTLRCSSQSGHNTVSWYQQALGQGPQFIFQYYREEENGRGNFPPRFSGLQFPNYSSELNVNALELDDSALYLCASSHKTEVSSYEQYFGPGTRLTVT.

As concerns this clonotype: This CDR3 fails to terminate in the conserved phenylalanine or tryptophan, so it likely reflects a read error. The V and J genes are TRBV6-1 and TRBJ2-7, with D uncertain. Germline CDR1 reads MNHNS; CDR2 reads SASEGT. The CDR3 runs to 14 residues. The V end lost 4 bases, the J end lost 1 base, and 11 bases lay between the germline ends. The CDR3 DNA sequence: TGTGCCAGCAGTGTAACGGACGGGTCCTACGAGCAGTACTTA. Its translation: CASSVTDGSYEQYL.

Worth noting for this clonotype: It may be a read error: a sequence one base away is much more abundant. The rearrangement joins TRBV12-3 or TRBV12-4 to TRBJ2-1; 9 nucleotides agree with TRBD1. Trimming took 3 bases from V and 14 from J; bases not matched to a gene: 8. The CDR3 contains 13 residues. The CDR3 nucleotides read TGTGCCAGCAGTTTCGGGACAGGGCTGTGGAAGTTCTTC. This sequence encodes CASSFGTGLWKFF.

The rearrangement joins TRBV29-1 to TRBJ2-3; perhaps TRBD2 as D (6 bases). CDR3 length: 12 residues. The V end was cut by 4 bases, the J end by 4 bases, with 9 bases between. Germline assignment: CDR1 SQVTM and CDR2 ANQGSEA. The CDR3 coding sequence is TGCAGCGTTGGGGACTTTTCAGATACGCAGTATTTT. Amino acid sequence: CSVGDFSDTQYF.

DNA for the CDR3: TGTGCCAGCAGCTTATGGGGGTCCTACTCCTACGAGCAGTACTTC. Translated, it gives CASSLWGSYSYEQYF. This chain connects TRBV13 to TRBJ2-7, with D perhaps assigned TRBD1 or TRBD2 (5 bases each). The CDR3 extends over 15 amino acids. V dropped 2 bases and J dropped 0 bases, with 11 bases sitting between them. The germline gives CDR1 PRHDT, CDR2 FYEKMQ (reference sequence).

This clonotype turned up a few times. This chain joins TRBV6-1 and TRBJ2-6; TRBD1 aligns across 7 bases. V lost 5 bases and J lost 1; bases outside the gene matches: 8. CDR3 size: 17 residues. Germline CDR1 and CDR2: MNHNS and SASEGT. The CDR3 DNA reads TGTGCCAGCAGTCCGTGGACAGGAGGATCTGGGGCCAACGTCCTGACTTTC. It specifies CASSPWTGGSGANVLTF.

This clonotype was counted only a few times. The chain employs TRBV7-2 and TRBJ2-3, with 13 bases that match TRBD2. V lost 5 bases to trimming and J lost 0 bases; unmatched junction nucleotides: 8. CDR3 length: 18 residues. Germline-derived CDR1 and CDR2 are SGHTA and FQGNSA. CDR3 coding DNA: TGTGCCAGCAGCCTACAGACTAGCGGGGGGCCAAGCACAGATACGCAGTATTTT. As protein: CASSLQTSGGPSTDTQYF.

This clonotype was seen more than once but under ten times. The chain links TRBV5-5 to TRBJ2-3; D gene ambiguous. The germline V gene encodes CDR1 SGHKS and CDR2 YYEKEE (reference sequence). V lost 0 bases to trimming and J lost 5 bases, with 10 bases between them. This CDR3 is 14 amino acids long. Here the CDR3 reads CASSLESSLDTQYF. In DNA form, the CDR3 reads TGTGCCAGCAGCTTGGAGTCTAGTTTAGATACGCAGTATTTT. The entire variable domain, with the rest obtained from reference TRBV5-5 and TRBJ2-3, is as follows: DAGVTQSPTHLIKTRGQQVTLRCSPISGHKSVSWYQQVLGQGPQFIFQYYEKEERGRGNFPDRFSARQFPNYSSELNVNALLLGDSALYLCASSLESSLDTQYFGPGTRLTVL.

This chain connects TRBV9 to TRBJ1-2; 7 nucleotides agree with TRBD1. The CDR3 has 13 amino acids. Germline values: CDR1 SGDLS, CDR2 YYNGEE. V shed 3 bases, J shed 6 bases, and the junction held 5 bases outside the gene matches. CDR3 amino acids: CASSGGGPDGYTF. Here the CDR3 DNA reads TGTGCCAGCAGCGGAGGGGGCCCGGATGGCTACACCTTC.

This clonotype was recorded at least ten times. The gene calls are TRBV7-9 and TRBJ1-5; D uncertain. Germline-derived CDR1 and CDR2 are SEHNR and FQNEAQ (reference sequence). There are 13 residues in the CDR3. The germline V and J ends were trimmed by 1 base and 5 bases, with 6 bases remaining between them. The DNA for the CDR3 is TGTGCCAGCAGCTTAGAGGCGGATCAGCCCCAGCATTTT. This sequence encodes CASSLEADQPQHF.

As DNA, the CDR3 is TGCAGTGCCGTAAACAGGGTCGGCTACACCTTC. This gives the protein CSAVNRVGYTF. V usage is TRBV20-1 and J usage is TRBJ1-2, with D perhaps TRBD1 (6 bases). V dropped 6 bases and J dropped 8 bases, with 13 bases sitting between them. Germline CDR1 reads DFQATT; CDR2 reads SNEGSKA (reference sequence). There are 11 residues in the CDR3.

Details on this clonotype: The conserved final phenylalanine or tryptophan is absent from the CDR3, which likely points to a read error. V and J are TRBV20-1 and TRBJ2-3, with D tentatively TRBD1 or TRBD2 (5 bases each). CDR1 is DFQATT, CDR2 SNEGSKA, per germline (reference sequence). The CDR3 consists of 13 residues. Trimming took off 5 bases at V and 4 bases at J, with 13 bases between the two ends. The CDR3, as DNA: TGCAGTGCTCCCACCCAGGGAGCAGATACGCAGTATTTG. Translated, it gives CSAPTQGADTQYL.

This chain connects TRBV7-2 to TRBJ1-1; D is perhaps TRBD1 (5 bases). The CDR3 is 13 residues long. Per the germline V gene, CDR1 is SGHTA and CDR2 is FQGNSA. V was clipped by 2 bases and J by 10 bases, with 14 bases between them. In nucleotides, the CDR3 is TGTGCCAGCAGCTTACGGTTCGCGGGGGGAGCTTTCTTT. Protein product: CASSLRFAGGAFF.

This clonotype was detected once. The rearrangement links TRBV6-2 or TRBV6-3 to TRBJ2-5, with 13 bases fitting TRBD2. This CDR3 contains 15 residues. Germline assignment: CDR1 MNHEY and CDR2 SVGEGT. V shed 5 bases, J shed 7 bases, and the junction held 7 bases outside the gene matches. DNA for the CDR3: TGTGCCAGCAGTGCGGGACTAGCGGGGCGAGGGACCCAGTACTTC. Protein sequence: CASSAGLAGRGTQYF.